This TCR beta chain was sequenced for a study of T cells after yellow fever vaccination. This CDR3 has 15 amino acids. J was trimmed by 1 base and V by 0 bases; bases with no gene match: 5. From germline, CDR1 is DFQATT and CDR2 SNEGSKA (reference sequence). To note about this clonotype: A much larger clone differs by one base, so this may be a read error.

TCRdb re-called the 5' RACE reads with MiXCR, one entry per CDR3 protein. The table lists approximately 70,000 distinct CDR3 sequences, roughly 7% of them singletons. The specimen was CD8+ T cells sorted from PBMCs, collected around 10 days after the first yellow fever vaccination. The TCR originated in a young man who received the YFV17D yellow fever vaccine. J is TRBJ1-1 and V is TRBV20-1; 7 nucleotides match TRBD1. The CDR3 protein is CSARDPDRANTEAFF. The CDR3 DNA is TGCAGTGCTAGAGATCCCGACAGGGCGAACACTGAAGCTTTCTTT.